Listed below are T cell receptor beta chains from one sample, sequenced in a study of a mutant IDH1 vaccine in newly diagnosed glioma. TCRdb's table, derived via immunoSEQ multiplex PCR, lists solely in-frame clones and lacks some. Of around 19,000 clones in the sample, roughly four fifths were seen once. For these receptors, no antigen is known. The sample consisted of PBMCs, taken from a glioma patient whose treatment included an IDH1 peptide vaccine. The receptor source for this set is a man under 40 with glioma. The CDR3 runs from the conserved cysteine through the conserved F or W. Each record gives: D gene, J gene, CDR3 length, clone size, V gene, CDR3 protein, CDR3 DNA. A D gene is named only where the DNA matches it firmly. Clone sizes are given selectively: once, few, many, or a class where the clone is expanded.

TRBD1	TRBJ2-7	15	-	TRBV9	CASSATGGPTYEQYF	TGTGCCAGCAGTGCCACAGGGGGCCCAACCTACGAGCAGTACTTC
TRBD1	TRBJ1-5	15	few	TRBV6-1	CASQRTGLVDQPQHF	TGTGCCAGCCAACGGACAGGGTTGGTCGATCAGCCCCAGCATTTT
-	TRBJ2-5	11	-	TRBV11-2	CASSTGETQYF	TGTGCCAGCAGCACCGGAGAGACCCAGTACTTC
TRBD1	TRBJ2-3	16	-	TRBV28	CASSSGQVISTDTQYF	TGTGCCAGCAGTTCGGGACAGGTCATTAGCACAGATACGCAGTATTTT
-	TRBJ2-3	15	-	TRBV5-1	CASSQGLAATDTQYF	TGCGCCAGCAGCCAGGGGCTAGCGGCTACAGATACGCAGTATTTT
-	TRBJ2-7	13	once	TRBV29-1	CSVSERASGEQYF	TGCAGCGTATCAGAGAGGGCCTCGGGGGAGCAGTACTTC
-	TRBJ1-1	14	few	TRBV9	CASSLRQGRTEAFF	TGTGCCAGCAGCCTTAGGCAGGGGCGGACTGAAGCTTTCTTT
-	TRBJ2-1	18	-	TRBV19	CASTMTGKVVKSWNEQFF	TGTGCCAGTACCATGACAGGAAAAGTTGTTAAAAGTTGGAATGAGCAGTTCTTC
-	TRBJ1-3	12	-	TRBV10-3	CATGGPGNTIYF	TGTGCCACCGGTGGGCCTGGAAACACCATATATTTT
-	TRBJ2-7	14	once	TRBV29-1	CSVETNRSPYEQYF	TGCAGCGTTGAAACGAACCGGTCCCCCTACGAGCAGTACTTC
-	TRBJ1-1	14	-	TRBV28	CASNVLSGTTEAFF	TGTGCCAGCAATGTCCTCTCAGGGACCACTGAAGCTTTCTTT
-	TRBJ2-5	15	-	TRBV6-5	CASSYSGTGRETQYF	TGTGCCAGCAGTTACTCGGGTACGGGACGCGAGACCCAGTACTTC
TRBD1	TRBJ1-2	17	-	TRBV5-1	CASSLSYRGPEGDGYTF	TGCGCCAGCAGCTTGTCGTACAGGGGGCCCGAAGGAGATGGCTACACCTTC
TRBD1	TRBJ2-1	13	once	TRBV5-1	CASSFDRENEQFF	TGCGCCAGCAGTTTCGACAGGGAAAATGAGCAGTTCTTC
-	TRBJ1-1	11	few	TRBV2	CASTKGGEAFF	TGTGCCAGCACCAAGGGGGGCGAAGCTTTCTTT
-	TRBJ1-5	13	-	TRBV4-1	CASSQEGPQPQHF	TGCGCCAGCAGCCAAGAAGGACCACAGCCCCAGCATTTT
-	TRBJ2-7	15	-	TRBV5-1	CASSFARGTPYEQYF	TGCGCCAGCAGCTTCGCCCGGGGCACCCCCTACGAGCAGTACTTC
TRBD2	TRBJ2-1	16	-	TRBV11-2	CASSPGLAGSYNEQFF	TGTGCCAGCAGCCCAGGACTAGCGGGATCCTACAATGAGCAGTTCTTC
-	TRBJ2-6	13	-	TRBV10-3	CATEGSGANVLTF	TGTGCCACAGAGGGATCTGGGGCCAACGTCCTGACTTTC
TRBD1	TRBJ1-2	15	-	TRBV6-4	CASSDSGQIPYGYTF	TGTGCCAGCAGTGACTCGGGACAGATTCCTTATGGCTACACCTTC
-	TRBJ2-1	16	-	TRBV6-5	CASSYFGPRSYNEQFF	TGTGCCAGCAGTTACTTTGGACCCCGCTCCTACAATGAGCAGTTCTTC
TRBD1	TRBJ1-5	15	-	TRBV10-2	CASSDRTGRGQPQHF	TGCGCCAGCAGTGACCGGACAGGGCGAGGGCAGCCCCAGCATTTT
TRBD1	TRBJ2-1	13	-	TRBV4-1	CASSRDSYNEQFF	TGCGCCAGCAGCCGGGACAGCTACAATGAGCAGTTCTTC
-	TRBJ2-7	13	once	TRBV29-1	CSVEVGPLSEQYF	TGCAGCGTTGAAGTAGGGCCGCTCTCCGAGCAGTACTTC
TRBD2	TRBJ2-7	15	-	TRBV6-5	CASSYSLAETYEQYF	TGTGCCAGCAGTTACAGTCTAGCGGAGACCTACGAGCAGTACTTC
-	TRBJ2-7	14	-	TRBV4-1	CASSQDGRSYEQYF	TGCGCCAGCAGCCAAGATGGCCGATCCTACGAGCAGTACTTC
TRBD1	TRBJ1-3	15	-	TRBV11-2	CASSLVTGAGNTIYF	TGTGCCAGCAGCTTAGTTACAGGGGCTGGAAACACCATATATTTT
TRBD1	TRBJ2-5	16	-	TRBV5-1	CASSAGTGGYQETQYF	TGCGCCAGCAGCGCAGGGACAGGGGGATACCAAGAGACCCAGTACTTC
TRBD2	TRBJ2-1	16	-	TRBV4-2	CASSQETSGSYNEQFF	TGTGCCAGCAGCCAAGAGACTAGCGGGTCCTACAATGAGCAGTTCTTC
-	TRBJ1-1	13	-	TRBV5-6	CASSPGQNTEAFF	TGTGCCAGCAGCCCGGGACAGAACACTGAAGCTTTCTTT
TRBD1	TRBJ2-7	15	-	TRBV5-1	CASSYIGQGAGEQYF	TGCGCCAGCAGCTACATTGGACAGGGGGCAGGGGAGCAGTACTTC
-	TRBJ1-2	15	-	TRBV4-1	CASSQSQPSNYGYTF	TGCGCCAGCAGCCAAAGCCAGCCTTCTAACTATGGCTACACCTTC
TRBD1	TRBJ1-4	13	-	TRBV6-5	CASSSDRDEKLFF	TGTGCCAGCAGTTCGGACAGGGATGAAAAACTGTTTTTT
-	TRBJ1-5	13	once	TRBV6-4	CASSEGRHQPQHF	TGTGCCAGCAGTGAGGGGAGACATCAGCCCCAGCATTTT
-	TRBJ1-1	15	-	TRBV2	CASARVGLYGLEAFF	TGTGCCAGCGCCAGAGTGGGTTTATATGGACTTGAAGCTTTCTTT
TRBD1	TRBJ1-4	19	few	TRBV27	CASSLRGQGAVGRNEKLFF	TGTGCCAGCAGTTTAAGAGGACAGGGGGCTGTCGGCCGAAATGAAAAACTGTTTTTT
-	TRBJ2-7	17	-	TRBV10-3	CAIGQGQVAGQVAGKAF	TGTGCCATCGGCCAGGGACAAGTTGCGGGACAAGTTGCGGGTAAAGCTTTC
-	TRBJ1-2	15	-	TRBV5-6	CASSSRRAPNYGYTF	TGTGCCAGCAGCTCGAGAAGGGCCCCCAACTATGGCTACACCTTC
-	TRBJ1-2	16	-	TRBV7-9	CASSLGRGVLSYGYTF	TGTGCCAGCAGCTTAGGACGAGGGGTTCTTTCCTATGGCTACACCTTC
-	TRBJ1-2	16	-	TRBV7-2	CASSSDGLMWAYGYTF	TGTGCCAGCAGCTCCGACGGGCTTATGTGGGCTTATGGCTACACCTTC
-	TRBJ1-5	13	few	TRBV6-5	CASSNTANQPQHF	TGTGCCAGCAGTAATACAGCCAATCAGCCCCAGCATTTT
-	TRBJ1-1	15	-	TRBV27	CASNSLRKKNTEAFF	TGTGCCAGCAACAGCCTCCGTAAAAAGAACACTGAAGCTTTCTTT
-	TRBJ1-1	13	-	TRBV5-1	CASSASEWAEAFF	TGCGCCAGCAGCGCGTCTGAGTGGGCTGAAGCTTTCTTT
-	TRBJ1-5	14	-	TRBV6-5	CASSRQASNQPQHF	TGTGCCAGCAGCCGGCAAGCTAGCAATCAGCCCCAGCATTTT
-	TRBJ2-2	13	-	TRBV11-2	CASSLETGGELFF	TGTGCCAGCAGCTTGGAGACTGGCGGGGAGCTGTTTTTT
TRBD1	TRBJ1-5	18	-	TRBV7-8	CASSLGAGGARSNQPQHF	TGTGCCAGCAGCTTAGGGGCAGGGGGCGCGCGGAGCAATCAGCCCCAGCATTTT
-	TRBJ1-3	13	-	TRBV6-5	CASSYFQGNTIYF	TGTGCCAGCAGTTACTTCCAAGGGAACACCATATATTTT
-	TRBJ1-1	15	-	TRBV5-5	CASSVDSGRVAEAFF	TGTGCCAGCAGCGTGGACAGCGGTAGAGTCGCTGAAGCTTTCTTT
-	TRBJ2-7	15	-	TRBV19	CASSITPMVSYEQYF	TGTGCCAGTAGTATCACACCTATGGTGTCCTACGAGCAGTACTTC
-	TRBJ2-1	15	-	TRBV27	CASSLLRGDYNEQFF	TGTGCCAGCAGTCTCCTTAGAGGGGACTACAATGAGCAGTTCTTC
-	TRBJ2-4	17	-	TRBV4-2	CASSQDRVRLAKNIQYF	TGTGCTAGCAGCCAAGATCGAGTCAGATTAGCCAAAAACATTCAGTACTTC
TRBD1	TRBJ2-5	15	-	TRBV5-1	CASSFLGTGEETQYF	TGCGCCAGCAGCTTCCTCGGGACAGGCGAAGAGACCCAGTACTTC
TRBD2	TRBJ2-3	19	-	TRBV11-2	CASSLDGGTSGGSTDTQYF	TGTGCCAGCAGCTTAGATGGGGGGACTAGCGGGGGCAGCACAGATACGCAGTATTTT
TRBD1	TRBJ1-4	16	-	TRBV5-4	CASSFTGAGGNGKLFF	TGTGCCAGCAGCTTTACGGGGGCAGGGGGCAATGGAAAACTGTTTTTT
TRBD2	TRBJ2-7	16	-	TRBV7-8	CASSLVGTSGTYEQYF	TGTGCCAGCAGCTTAGTTGGGACTAGCGGCACCTACGAGCAGTACTTC
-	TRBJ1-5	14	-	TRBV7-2	CASSTDSSNQPQHF	TGTGCCAGCAGCACCGACAGTAGCAATCAGCCCCAGCATTTT
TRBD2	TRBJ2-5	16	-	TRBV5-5	CASSLGLAGEWETQYF	TGTGCCAGCAGCTTGGGACTAGCGGGAGAGTGGGAGACCCAGTACTTC
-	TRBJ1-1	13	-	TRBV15	CATSRDLNTEAFF	TGTGCCACCAGCAGAGACCTAAACACTGAAGCTTTCTTT
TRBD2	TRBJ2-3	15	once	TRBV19	CASSMRAGAGDTQYF	TGTGCCAGTAGTATGAGGGCGGGAGCTGGAGATACGCAGTATTTT